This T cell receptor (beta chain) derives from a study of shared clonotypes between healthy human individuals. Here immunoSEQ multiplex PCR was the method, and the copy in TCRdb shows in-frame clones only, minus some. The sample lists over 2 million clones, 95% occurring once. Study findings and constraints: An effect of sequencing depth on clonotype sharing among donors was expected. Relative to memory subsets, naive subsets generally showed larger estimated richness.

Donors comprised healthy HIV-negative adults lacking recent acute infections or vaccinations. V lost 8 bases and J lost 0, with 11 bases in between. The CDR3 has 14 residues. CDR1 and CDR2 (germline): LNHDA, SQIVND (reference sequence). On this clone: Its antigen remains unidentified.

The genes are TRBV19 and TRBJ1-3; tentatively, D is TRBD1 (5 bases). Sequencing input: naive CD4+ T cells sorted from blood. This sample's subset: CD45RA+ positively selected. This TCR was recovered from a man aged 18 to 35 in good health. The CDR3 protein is CASQQASSGNTIYF. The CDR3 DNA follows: TGTGCCAGTCAACAGGCCAGCTCTGGAAACACCATATATTTT.